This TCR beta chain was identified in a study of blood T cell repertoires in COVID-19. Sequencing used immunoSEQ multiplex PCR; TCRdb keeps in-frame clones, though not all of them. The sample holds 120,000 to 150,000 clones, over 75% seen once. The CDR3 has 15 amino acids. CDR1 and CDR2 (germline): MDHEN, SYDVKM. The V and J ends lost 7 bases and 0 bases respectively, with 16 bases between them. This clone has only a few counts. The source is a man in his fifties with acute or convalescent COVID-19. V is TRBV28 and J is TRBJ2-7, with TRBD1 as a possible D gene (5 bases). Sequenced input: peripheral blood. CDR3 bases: TGTGCCAGCACCTCCTCCCGGACACCCTCCTACGAGCAGTACTTC. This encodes CASTSSRTPSYEQYF.